This paragraph covers one T cell receptor beta chain sequence. Measured with immunoSEQ multiplex PCR; TCRdb has only the in-frame clones, and not every one. The sample contains a few hundred thousand clones, 90% of which appear only once. This sample was included in a study of blood T cell repertoires in COVID-19. Study context: The cDNA or gDNA used as material had been derived from T cells, B-cell-depleted T cells, or PBMCs.

The CDR3 has 15 amino acids. Germline V CDR1 and CDR2: SGHNT, YYREEE (reference sequence). The V and J ends lost 4 bases and 8 bases, in that order; junction bases with no gene match: 9. While infection was still active, Seattle patients were enrolled and then followed longitudinally. The sample comprised peripheral blood. The genes are TRBV5-4 and TRBJ1-6; TRBD1 agrees at 7 bases. The TCR comes from a woman in her forties with COVID-19, enrolled during active disease. CDR3 DNA sequence: TGTGCCAGCAGCCATCAGGGGGAGCCCTATTCACCCCTCCACTTT. Translated: CASSHQGEPYSPLHF.